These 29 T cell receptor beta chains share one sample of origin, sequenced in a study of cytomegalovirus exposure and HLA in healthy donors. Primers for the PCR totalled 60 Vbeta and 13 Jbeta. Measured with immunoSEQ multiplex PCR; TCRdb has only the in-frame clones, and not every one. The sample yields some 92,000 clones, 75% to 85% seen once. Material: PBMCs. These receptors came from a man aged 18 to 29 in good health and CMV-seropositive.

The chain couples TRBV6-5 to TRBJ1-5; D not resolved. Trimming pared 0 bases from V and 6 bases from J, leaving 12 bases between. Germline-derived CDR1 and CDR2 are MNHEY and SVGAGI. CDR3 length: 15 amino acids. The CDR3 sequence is CASSYSFTAGQPQHF. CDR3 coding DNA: TGTGCCAGCAGTTACTCGTTCACGGCGGGTCAGCCCCAGCATTTT.

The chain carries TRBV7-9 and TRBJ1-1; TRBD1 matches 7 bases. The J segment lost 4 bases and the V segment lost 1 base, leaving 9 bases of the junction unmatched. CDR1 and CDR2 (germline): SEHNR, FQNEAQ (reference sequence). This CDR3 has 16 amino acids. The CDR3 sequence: CASSLGEGARVTEAFF. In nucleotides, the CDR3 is TGTGCCAGCAGCTTAGGTGAGGGGGCTCGGGTCACTGAAGCTTTCTTT. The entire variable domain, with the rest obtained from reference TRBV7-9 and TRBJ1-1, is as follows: DTGVSQNPRHKITKRGQNVTFRCDPISEHNRLYWYRQTLGQGPEFLTYFQNEAQLEKSRLLSDRFSAERPKGSFSTLEIQRTEQGDSAMYLCASSLGEGARVTEAFFGQGTRLTVV.

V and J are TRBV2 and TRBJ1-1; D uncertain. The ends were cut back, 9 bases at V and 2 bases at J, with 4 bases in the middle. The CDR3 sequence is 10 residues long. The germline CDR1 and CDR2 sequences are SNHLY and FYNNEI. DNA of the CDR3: TGTGCCAGTTTAAACACTGAAGCTTTCTTT. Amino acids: CASLNTEAFF. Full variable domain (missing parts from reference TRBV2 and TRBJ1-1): EPEVTQTPSHQVTQMGQEVILRCVPISNHLYFYWYRQILGQKVEFLVSFYNNEISEKSEIFDDQFSVERPDGSNFTLKIRSTKLEDSAMYFCASLNTEAFFGQGTRLTVV.

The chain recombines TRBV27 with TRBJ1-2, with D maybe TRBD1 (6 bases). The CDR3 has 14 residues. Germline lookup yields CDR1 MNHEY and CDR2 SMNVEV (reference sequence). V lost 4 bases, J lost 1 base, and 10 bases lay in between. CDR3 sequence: CASSYGGHNYGYTF. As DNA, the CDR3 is TGTGCCAGCAGTTATGGGGGCCATAACTATGGCTACACCTTC.

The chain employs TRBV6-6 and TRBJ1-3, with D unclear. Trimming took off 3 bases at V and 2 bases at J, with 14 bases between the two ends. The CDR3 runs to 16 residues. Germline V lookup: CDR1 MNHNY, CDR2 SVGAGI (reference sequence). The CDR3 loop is CASSYDLIGAGNTIYF. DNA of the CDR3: TGTGCCAGCAGTTATGATCTTATCGGGGCTGGAAACACCATATATTTT.

CDR3 loop: CASSPSTITSEQFF. In DNA form, the CDR3 reads TGTGCCAGCAGTCCAAGCACGATTACTTCTGAGCAGTTCTTC. V usage is TRBV28 and J usage is TRBJ2-1; D unclear. The CDR3 contains 14 residues. The ends were cut back, 5 bases at V and 9 bases at J, with 17 bases in the middle. Per germline, CDR1 MDHEN and CDR2 SYDVKM.

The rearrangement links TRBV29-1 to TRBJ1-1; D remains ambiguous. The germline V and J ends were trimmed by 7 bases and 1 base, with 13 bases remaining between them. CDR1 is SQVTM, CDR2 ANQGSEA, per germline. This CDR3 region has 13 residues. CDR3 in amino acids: CSAQQRTNTEAFF. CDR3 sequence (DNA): TGCAGCGCTCAACAGAGAACGAACACTGAAGCTTTCTTT.

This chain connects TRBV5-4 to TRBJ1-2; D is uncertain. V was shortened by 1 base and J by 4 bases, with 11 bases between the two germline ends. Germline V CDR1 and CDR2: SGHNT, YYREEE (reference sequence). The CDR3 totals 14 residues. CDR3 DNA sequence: TGTGCCAGCAGCTTGCGCAGGCTACGCTATGGCTACACCTTC. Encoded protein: CASSLRRLRYGYTF.

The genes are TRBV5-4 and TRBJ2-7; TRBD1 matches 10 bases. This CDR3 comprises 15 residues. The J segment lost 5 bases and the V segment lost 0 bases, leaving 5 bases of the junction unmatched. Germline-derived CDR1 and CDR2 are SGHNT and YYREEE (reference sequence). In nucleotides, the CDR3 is TGTGCCAGCAGCTTGGTGGGGACAGGGGACCACGAGCAGTACTTC. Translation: CASSLVGTGDHEQYF.

CDR3 sequence (DNA): TGTGCCAGCAGGGGACAGGGCCATTTTGCTTTCTTT. Amino acid sequence: CASRGQGHFAFF. The chain carries TRBV27 and TRBJ1-1; the match to TRBD1 covers 9 bases. The CDR3 extends over 12 amino acids. The germline V gene has CDR1 MNHEY and CDR2 SMNVEV (reference sequence). V lost 6 bases and J lost 11; bases outside the gene matches: 7.

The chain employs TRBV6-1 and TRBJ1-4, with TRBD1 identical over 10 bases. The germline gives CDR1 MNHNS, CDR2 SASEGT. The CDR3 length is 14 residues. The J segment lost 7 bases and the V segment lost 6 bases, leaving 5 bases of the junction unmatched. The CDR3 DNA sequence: TGTGCCAGCAGGACCAGGACAGGGGGTGAAAAACTGTTTTTT. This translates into CASRTRTGGEKLFF.

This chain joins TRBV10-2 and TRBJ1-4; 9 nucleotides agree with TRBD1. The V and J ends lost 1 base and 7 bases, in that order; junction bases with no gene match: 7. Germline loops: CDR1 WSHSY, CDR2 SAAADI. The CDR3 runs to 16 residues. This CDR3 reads CASSEWRGQGVEKLFF. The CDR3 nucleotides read TGCGCCAGCAGTGAGTGGCGGGGACAGGGAGTTGAAAAACTGTTTTTT.

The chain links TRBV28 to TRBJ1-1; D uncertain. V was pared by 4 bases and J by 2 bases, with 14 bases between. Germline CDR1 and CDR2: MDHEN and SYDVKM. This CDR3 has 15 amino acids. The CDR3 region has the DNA TGTGCCAGCAGTTCCCCCTTTAAGCAAAACACTGAAGCTTTCTTT. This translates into CASSSPFKQNTEAFF. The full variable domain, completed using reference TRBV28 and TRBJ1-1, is DVKVTQSSRYLVKRTGEKVFLECVQDMDHENMFWYRQDPGLGLRLIYFSYDVKMKEKGDIPEGYSVSREKKERFSLILESASTNQTSMYLCASSSPFKQNTEAFFGQGTRLTVV.

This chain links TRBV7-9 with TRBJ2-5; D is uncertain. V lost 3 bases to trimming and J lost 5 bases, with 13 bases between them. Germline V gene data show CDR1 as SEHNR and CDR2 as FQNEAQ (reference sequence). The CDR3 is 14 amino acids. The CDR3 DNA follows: TGTGCCAGCAGCTTCGGTTCAGGCACGGAGACCCAGTACTTC. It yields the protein CASSFGSGTETQYF.

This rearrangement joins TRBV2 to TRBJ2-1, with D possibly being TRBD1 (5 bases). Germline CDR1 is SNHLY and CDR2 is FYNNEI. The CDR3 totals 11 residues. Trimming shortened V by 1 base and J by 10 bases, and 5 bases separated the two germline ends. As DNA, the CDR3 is TGTGCCAGCAGTGAAGACAGGGAGCAGTTCTTC. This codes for CASSEDREQFF.

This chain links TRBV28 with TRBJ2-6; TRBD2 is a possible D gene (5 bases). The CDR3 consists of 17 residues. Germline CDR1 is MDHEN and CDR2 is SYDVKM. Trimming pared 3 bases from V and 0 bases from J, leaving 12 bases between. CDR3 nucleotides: TGTGCCAGCAGTTTGACCTCGGGGAGCTCTGGGGCCAACGTCCTGACTTTC. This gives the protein CASSLTSGSSGANVLTF.

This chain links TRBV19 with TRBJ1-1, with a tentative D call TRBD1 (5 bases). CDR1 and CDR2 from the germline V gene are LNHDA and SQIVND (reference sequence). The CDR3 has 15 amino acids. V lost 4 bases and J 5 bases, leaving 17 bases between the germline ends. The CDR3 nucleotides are TGTGCCAGTAGTAGGAATCAGGGAGGGGCGACTGAAGCTTTCTTT. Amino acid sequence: CASSRNQGGATEAFF.

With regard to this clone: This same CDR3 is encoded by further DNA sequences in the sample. The CDR3 DNA reads as TGTGCCAGCAGTTTTCGGGGCGAGCAGTACTTC. Translated: CASSFRGEQYF. This rearrangement joins TRBV27 to TRBJ2-7; D might be TRBD2 (5 bases). CDR1 is MNHEY, CDR2 SMNVEV, per germline (reference sequence). This CDR3 has 11 amino acids. Trimming pared 3 bases from V and 6 bases from J, leaving 6 bases between.

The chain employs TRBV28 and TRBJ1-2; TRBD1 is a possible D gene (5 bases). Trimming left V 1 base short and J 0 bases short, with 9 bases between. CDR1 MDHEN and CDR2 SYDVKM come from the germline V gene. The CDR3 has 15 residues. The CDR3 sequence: CASSLLAGSNYGYTF. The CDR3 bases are TGTGCCAGCAGTTTATTGGCAGGGTCTAACTATGGCTACACCTTC.

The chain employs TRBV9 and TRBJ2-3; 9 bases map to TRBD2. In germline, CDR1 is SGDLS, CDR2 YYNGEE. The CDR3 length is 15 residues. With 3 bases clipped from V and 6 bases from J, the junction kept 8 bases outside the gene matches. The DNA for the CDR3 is TGTGCCAGCAGCGCCGCGGGGGGGAGTTACGATACGCAGTATTTT. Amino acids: CASSAAGGSYDTQYF.

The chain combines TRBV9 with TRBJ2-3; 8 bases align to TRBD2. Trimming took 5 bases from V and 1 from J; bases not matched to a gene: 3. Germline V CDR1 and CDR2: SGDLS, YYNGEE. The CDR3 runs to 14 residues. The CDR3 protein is CASSRRGGTDTQYF. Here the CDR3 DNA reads TGTGCCAGCAGTCGGCGGGGGGGCACAGATACGCAGTATTTT.

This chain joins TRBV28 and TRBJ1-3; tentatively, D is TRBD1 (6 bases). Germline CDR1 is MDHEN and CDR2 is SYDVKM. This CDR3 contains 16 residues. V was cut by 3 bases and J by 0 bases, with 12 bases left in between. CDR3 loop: CASSFSTGFSGNTIYF. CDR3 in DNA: TGTGCCAGCAGTTTCTCGACAGGTTTCTCTGGAAACACCATATATTTT.

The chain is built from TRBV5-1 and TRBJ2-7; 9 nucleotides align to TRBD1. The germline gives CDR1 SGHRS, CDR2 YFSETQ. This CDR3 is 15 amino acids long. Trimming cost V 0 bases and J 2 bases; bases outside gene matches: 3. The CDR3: CASSLDGQGTYEQYF. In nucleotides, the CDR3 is TGCGCCAGCAGCTTGGACGGACAGGGGACCTACGAGCAGTACTTC.

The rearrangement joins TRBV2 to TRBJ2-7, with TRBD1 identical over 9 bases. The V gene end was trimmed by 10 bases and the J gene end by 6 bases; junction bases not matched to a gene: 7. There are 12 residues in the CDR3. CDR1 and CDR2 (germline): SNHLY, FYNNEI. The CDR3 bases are TGTGCCACTGGACAGGGGCTTGGCGAGCAGTACTTC. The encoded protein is CATGQGLGEQYF. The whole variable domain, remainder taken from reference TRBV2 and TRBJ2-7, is EPEVTQTPSHQVTQMGQEVILRCVPISNHLYFYWYRQILGQKVEFLVSFYNNEISEKSEIFDDQFSVERPDGSNFTLKIRSTKLEDSAMYFCATGQGLGEQYFGPGTRLTVT.

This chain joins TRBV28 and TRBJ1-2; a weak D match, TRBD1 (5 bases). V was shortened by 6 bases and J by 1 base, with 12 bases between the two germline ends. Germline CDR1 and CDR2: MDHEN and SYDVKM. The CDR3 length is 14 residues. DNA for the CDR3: TGTGCCAGCAGCCAAGCAGGGATTAACTATGGCTACACCTTC. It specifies CASSQAGINYGYTF.

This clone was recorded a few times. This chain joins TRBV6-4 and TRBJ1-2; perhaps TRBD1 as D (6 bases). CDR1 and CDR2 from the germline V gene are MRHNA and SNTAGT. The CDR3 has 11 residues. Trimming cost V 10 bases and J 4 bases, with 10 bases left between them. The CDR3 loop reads CATQGTYGYTF. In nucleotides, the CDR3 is TGTGCCACACAGGGTACCTATGGCTACACCTTC.

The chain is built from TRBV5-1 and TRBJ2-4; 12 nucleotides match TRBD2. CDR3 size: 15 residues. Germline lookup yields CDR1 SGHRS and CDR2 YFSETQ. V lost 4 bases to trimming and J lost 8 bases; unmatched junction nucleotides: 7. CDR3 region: CASSQRTSGADIQYF. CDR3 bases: TGCGCCAGCAGCCAAAGGACTAGCGGGGCGGACATTCAGTACTTC. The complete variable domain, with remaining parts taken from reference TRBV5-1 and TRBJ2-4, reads KAGVTQTPRYLIKTRGQQVTLSCSPISGHRSVSWYQQTPGQGLQFLFEYFSETQRNKGNFPGRFSGRQFSNSRSEMNVSTLELGDSALYLCASSQRTSGADIQYFGAGTRLSVL.

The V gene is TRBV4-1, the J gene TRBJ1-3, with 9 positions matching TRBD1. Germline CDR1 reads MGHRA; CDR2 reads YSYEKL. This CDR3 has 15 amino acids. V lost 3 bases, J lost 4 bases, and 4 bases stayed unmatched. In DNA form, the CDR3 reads TGCGCCAGCAGCCAGGGGGACAGGGAGGGAAACACCATATATTTT. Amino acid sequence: CASSQGDREGNTIYF.

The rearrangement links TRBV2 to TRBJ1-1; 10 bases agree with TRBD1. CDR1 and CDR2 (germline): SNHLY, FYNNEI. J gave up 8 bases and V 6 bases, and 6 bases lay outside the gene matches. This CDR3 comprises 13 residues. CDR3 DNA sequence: TGTGCCAGCAGGGACTGGACAGGGGGGGAAGCTTTCTTT. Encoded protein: CASRDWTGGEAFF.